A single sample is the source of the 16 T cell receptor beta chains below, sequenced in a study of T cell changes during pregnancy in multiple sclerosis. The repertoire was sequenced with immunoSEQ multiplex PCR; TCRdb's copy has only in-frame clones and lacks some. The sample shows about 40,000 clones, over 75% of them seen only once. This specimen consisted of CD4+ T cells from peripheral blood mononuclear cells, obtained in the third trimester of pregnancy. These TCRs come from a female donor with multiple sclerosis, enrolled in a pregnancy study.

This chain joins TRBV11-2 and TRBJ2-1, with D unresolved. In germline, CDR1 is SGHAT, CDR2 FQNNGV. The CDR3 runs 11 residues. The V end was cut by 3 bases, the J end by 8 bases, with 5 bases between. CDR3 loop: CASSFSDEQFF. The CDR3 DNA is TGTGCCAGCAGCTTCTCCGATGAGCAGTTCTTC.

This sequence joins TRBV29-1 and TRBJ1-1; D unclear. Between the trimmed V and J ends, which lost 7 bases and 1 base, there was a span of 10 bases. There are 12 residues in the CDR3. Looked up from germline, CDR1 is SQVTM and CDR2 is ANQGSEA. CDR3 sequence (DNA): TGCAGCGCCGGAGGACGGAACACTGAAGCTTTCTTT. Protein: CSAGGRNTEAFF.

The chain couples TRBV28 to TRBJ2-5, with TRBD2 matching 9 bases. The V and J ends lost 2 bases and 5 bases, in that order; junction bases with no gene match: 9. Per germline, CDR1 MDHEN and CDR2 SYDVKM. The CDR3 covers 16 residues. The CDR3: CASSLVAGGVGETQYF. The CDR3 DNA follows: TGTGCCAGCAGTTTAGTGGCGGGAGGGGTCGGGGAGACCCAGTACTTC. Full variable domain (rest looked up from reference TRBV28 and TRBJ2-5): DVKVTQSSRYLVKRTGEKVFLECVQDMDHENMFWYRQDPGLGLRLIYFSYDVKMKEKGDIPEGYSVSREKKERFSLILESASTNQTSMYLCASSLVAGGVGETQYFGPGTRLLVL.

This rearrangement joins TRBV18 to TRBJ2-1, with 12 bases identical to TRBD2. The CDR3 covers 15 residues. Germline CDR1 reads KGHSH; CDR2 reads LQKENI. The junction had 12 bases not matched to a gene; V was cut back by 5 bases and J by 13 bases. The CDR3 DNA reads TGTGCCAGCTCAACAGGACTAGCGGGACTAAAGGGTCAGTTCTTC. This translates into CASSTGLAGLKGQFF.

The chain recombines TRBV19 with TRBJ1-2, with TRBD1 as a possible D gene (6 bases). The germline V and J ends were trimmed by 4 bases and 4 bases, with 13 bases remaining between them. The CDR3 contains 14 residues. From germline, CDR1 is LNHDA and CDR2 SQIVND (reference sequence). The CDR3 spells CASSTRQESYGYTF. CDR3 sequence (DNA): TGTGCCAGTAGTACCCGACAGGAATCCTATGGCTACACCTTC.

The chain uses TRBV5-4 and TRBJ2-3; a possible D gene is TRBD2 (6 bases). This CDR3 region has 15 residues. The V gene lost 0 bases and the J gene lost 1 base, with 9 bases spanning the gap. CDR1 and CDR2 (germline): SGHNT, YYREEE (reference sequence). This chain's CDR3 is CASSLVGGGTDTQYF. The CDR3 DNA is TGTGCCAGCAGCTTGGTGGGCGGGGGCACAGATACGCAGTATTTT.

This chain's CDR3 is CASSARTGSSYNEQFF. The DNA of the CDR3 is TGTGCCAGCAGTGCTCGGACGGGAAGCTCCTACAATGAGCAGTTCTTC. J is TRBJ2-1 and V is TRBV2, with D tentatively TRBD2 (5 bases). Germline values: CDR1 SNHLY, CDR2 FYNNEI. The CDR3 has 16 residues. Deletions cut 4 bases from V and 0 bases from J, with 13 bases between.

As to this clone: The identical CDR3 is also encoded by other nucleotide sequences in the sample. The chain couples TRBV10-3 to TRBJ2-2, with D unresolved. V lost 9 bases to trimming and J lost 4 bases, with 12 bases between them. The CDR3 is made up of 13 amino acids. In germline, CDR1 is ENHRY, CDR2 SYGVKD. CDR3 sequence: CAISSSGTGELFF. The CDR3 DNA sequence: TGTGCCATATCTAGTAGTGGCACCGGGGAGCTGTTTTTT.

This chain connects TRBV18 to TRBJ1-5, with 10 bases identical to TRBD1. The CDR3 runs to 14 residues. Germline loops: CDR1 KGHSH, CDR2 LQKENI. V gave up 4 bases and J gave up 13 bases; unmatched junction bases: 10. The DNA of the CDR3 is TGTGCCAGCTCACTGGGGACAGGGGAGGCCATTCAGCATTTT. Amino acids: CASSLGTGEAIQHF.

V is TRBV6-5 and J is TRBJ1-1; D unclear. CDR3 length: 15 amino acids. Trimming pared 5 bases from V and 1 base from J, leaving 14 bases between. Germline values: CDR1 MNHEY, CDR2 SVGAGI. The CDR3, as DNA: TGTGCCAGCAGTCCCCACATGGCGGGGAACACTGAAGCTTTCTTT. Protein product: CASSPHMAGNTEAFF.

This chain connects TRBV7-8 to TRBJ2-1; D is ambiguous. The CDR3 is made up of 14 amino acids. Trimming cost V 4 bases and J 7 bases, with 14 bases left between them. Per germline, CDR1 SGHVS and CDR2 FQNEAQ. In DNA, the CDR3 is TGTGCCAGCAGCTACCAAAGACTGGGTAATGAGCAGTTCTTC. Residues: CASSYQRLGNEQFF.

The rearrangement links TRBV14 to TRBJ2-1; D may be TRBD2 (6 bases). Per germline, CDR1 SGHDN and CDR2 FVKESK. Trimming removed 1 base at V and 2 bases at J, with 9 bases between. CDR3 length: 15 amino acids. CDR3 region: CASSQAGSAYNEQFF. In nucleotides, the CDR3 is TGTGCCAGCAGCCAAGCCGGGAGCGCCTACAATGAGCAGTTCTTC. Supplemented by reference TRBV14 and TRBJ2-1, the full variable domain reads EAGVTQFPSHSVIEKGQTVTLRCDPISGHDNLYWYRRVMGKEIKFLLHFVKESKQDESGMPNNRFLAERTGGTYSTLKVQPAELEDSGVYFCASSQAGSAYNEQFFGPGTRLTVL.

The chain is built from TRBV19 and TRBJ2-7; the match to TRBD2 covers 9 bases. The CDR3 length is 14 residues. Germline values: CDR1 LNHDA, CDR2 SQIVND (reference sequence). Unmatched junction bases numbered 13, after V lost 10 bases and J lost 6 bases. In nucleotides, the CDR3 is TGTGCCACCACCCCTGGCGGGAGGGCCGGCGAGCAGTACTTC. Residues: CATTPGGRAGEQYF.

This clone was found once. The CDR3 bases are TGTGCCAGCAGTTGGCAGTTCACCGGGGAGCTGTTTTTT. Its translation is CASSWQFTGELFF. The chain employs TRBV6-1 and TRBJ2-2; no firm D call. V shed 5 bases and J shed 4 bases, with 8 bases lying between them. There are 13 residues in the CDR3. Germline CDR1 MNHNS, CDR2 SASEGT.

J is TRBJ2-7 and V is TRBV29-1, with TRBD1 matching over 7 bases. Germline loops: CDR1 SQVTM, CDR2 ANQGSEA. Trimming cost V 2 bases and J 9 bases; bases outside gene matches: 7. The CDR3 totals 12 residues. The CDR3 loop reads CSVERGPDGQYF. DNA of the CDR3: TGCAGCGTTGAAAGGGGGCCGGATGGGCAGTACTTC.

The V and J genes are TRBV6-5 and TRBJ1-5, with D unclear. V dropped 0 bases and J dropped 6 bases, with 6 bases sitting between them. The CDR3 loop spans 13 amino acids. Germline-derived CDR1 and CDR2 are MNHEY and SVGAGI. For the CDR3, the DNA is TGTGCCAGCAGTTACTCGACGGGTCAGCCCCAGCATTTT. This codes for CASSYSTGQPQHF.